The source of this T cell receptor beta chain is a study of T cells in Graves' hyperthyroidism and ophthalmopathy. Study-level background: Prior to any treatment, at the point of initial diagnosis, peripheral blood was collected.

Points on this clonotype: What it binds is not known.

Each ophthalmopathy patient scored at least 3 on the Clinical Activity Score and at least 4 on NOSPECS grade, with duration under 3 months. Thyroid ultrasound and orbital computed tomography, with clinical symptoms and serum thyroxine and TRAb, informed diagnoses. Study-level findings and limits: Ophthalmopathy and stable hyperthyroidism were told apart by a 13 V-J model.

The germline V gene has CDR1 SGDLS and CDR2 YYNGEE. Trimming removed 0 bases from V and 1 base from J, with 8 bases in between. The CDR3 is made up of 15 amino acids. RNA transcripts were the template for amplifying TCR beta CDR3 regions. Primed by the HTBI set, a first-round RT-PCR was run on the TCR CDR3. TCRdb analysed the multiplex PCR reads with MiXCR anew, one entry per CDR3 protein. Seen here are about 400,000 distinct CDR3 sequences, around 13% observed once, and the top ten hold 15% to 20%. The sample consisted of blood. J is TRBJ2-1 and V is TRBV9; D uncertain. The receptor was derived from a woman between 25 and 40 years old with Graves' ophthalmopathy. The CDR3, as DNA: TGTGCCAGCAGCGTAGAGTGGGGATCCTACAATGAGCAGTTCTTC. Amino acids: CASSVEWGSYNEQFF.